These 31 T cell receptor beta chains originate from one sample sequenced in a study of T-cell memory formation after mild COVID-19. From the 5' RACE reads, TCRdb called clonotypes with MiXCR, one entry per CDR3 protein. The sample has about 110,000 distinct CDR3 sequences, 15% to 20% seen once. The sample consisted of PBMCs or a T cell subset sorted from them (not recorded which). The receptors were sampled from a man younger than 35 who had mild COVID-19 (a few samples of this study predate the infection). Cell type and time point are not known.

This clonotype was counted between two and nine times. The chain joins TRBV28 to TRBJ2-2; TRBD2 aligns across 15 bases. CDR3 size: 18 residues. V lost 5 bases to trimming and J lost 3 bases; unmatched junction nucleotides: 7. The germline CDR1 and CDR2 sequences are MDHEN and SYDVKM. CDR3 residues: CASSPGLAGGRDTGELFF. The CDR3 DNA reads TGTGCCAGCAGTCCCGGACTAGCGGGGGGGCGAGACACCGGGGAGCTGTTTTTT. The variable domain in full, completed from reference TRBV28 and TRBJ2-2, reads DVKVTQSSRYLVKRTGEKVFLECVQDMDHENMFWYRQDPGLGLRLIYFSYDVKMKEKGDIPEGYSVSREKKERFSLILESASTNQTSMYLCASSPGLAGGRDTGELFFGEGSRLTVL.

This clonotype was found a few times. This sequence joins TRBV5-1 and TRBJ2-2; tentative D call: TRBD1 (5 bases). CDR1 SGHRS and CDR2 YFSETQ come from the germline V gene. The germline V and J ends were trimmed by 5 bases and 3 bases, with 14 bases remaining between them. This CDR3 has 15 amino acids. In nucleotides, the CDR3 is TGCGCCAGCAGTTCCGCAACAGGAGACACCGGGGAGCTGTTTTTT. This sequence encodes CASSSATGDTGELFF. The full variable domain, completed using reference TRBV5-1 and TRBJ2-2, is KAGVTQTPRYLIKTRGQQVTLSCSPISGHRSVSWYQQTPGQGLQFLFEYFSETQRNKGNFPGRFSGRQFSNSRSEMNVSTLELGDSALYLCASSSATGDTGELFFGEGSRLTVL.

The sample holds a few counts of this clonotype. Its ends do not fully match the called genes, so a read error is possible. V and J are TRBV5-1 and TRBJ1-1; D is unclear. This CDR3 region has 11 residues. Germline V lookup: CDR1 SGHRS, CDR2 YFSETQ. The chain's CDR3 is CASSFEVRREF. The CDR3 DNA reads TGCGCCAGCAGCTTTGAAGTGCGAAGGGAGTTT.

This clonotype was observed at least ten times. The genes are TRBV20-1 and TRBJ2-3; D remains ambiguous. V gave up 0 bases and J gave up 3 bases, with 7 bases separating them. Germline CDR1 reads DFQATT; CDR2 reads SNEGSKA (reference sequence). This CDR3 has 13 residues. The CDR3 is CSAREWATDTQYF. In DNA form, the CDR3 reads TGCAGTGCTAGAGAATGGGCTACAGATACGCAGTATTTT.

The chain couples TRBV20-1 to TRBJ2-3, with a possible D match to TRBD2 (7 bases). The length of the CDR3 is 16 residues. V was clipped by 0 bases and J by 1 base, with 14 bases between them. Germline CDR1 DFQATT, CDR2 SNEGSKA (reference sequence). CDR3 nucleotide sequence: TGCAGTGCTAGAGATGACGGGCGGGGGCGCACAGATACGCAGTATTTT. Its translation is CSARDDGRGRTDTQYF.

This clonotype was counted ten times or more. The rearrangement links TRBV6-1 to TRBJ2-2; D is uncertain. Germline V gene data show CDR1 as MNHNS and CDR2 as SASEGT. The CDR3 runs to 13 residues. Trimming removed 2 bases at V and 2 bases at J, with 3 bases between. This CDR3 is CASSEPNTGELFF. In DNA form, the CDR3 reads TGTGCCAGCAGTGAACCAAACACCGGGGAGCTGTTTTTT.

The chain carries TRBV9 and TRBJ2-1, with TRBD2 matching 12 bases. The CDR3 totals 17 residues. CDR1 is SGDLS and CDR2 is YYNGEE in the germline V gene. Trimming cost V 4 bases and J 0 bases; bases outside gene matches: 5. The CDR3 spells CASSSASGGASYNEQFF. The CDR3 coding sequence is TGTGCCAGCAGCTCAGCTAGCGGGGGGGCCTCCTACAATGAGCAGTTCTTC. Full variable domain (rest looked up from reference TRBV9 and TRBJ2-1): DSGVTQTPKHLITATGQRVTLRCSPRSGDLSVYWYQQSLDQGLQFLIQYYNGEERAKGNILERFSAQQFPDLHSELNLSSLELGDSALYFCASSSASGGASYNEQFFGPGTRLTVL.

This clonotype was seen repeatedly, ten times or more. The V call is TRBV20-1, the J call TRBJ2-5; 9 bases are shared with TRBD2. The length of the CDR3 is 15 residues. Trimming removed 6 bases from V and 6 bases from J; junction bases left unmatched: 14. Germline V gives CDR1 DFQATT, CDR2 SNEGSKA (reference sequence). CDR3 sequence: CSAPALAGRPQTQYF. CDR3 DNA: TGCAGTGCCCCCGCCCTAGCGGGGCGACCTCAGACCCAGTACTTC.

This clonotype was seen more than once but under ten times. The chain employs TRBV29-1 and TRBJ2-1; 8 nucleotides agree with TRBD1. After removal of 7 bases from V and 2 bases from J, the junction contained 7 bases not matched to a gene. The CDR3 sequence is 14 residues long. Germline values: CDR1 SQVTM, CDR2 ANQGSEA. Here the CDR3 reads CSASTGVAYNEQFF. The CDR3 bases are TGCAGCGCCTCGACAGGGGTCGCCTACAATGAGCAGTTCTTC.

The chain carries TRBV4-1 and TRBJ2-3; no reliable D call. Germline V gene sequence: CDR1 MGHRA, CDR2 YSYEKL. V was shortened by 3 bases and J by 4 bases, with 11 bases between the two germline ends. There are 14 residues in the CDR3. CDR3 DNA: TGCGCCAGCAGCCACCGACTGGGCCCAGATACGCAGTATTTT. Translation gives CASSHRLGPDTQYF.

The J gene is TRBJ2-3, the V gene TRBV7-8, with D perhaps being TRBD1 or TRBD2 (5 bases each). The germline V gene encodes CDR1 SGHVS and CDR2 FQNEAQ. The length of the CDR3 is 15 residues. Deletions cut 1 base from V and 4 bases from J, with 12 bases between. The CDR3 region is CASSLDSSGPDTQYF. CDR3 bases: TGTGCCAGCAGCTTAGATTCATCGGGGCCAGATACGCAGTATTTT.

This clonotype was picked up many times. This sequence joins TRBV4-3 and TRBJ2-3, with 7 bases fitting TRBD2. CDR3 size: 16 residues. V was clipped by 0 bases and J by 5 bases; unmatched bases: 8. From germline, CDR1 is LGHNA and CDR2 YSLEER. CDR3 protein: CASSQDHRTREDTQYF. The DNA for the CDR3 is TGCGCCAGCAGCCAAGATCACCGGACTAGGGAAGATACGCAGTATTTT.

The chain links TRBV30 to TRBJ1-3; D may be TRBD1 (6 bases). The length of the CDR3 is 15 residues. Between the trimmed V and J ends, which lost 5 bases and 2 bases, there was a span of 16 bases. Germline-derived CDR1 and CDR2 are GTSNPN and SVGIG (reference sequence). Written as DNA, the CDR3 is TGTGCCTGGCGTACGTCAGGGGACCCTGGAAACACCATATATTTT. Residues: CAWRTSGDPGNTIYF.

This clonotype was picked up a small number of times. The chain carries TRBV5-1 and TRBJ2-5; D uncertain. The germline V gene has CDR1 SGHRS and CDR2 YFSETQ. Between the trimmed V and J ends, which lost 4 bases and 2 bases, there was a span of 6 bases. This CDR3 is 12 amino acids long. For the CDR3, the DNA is TGCGCCAGCAGCGCGGAACAAGAGACCCAGTACTTC. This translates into CASSAEQETQYF.

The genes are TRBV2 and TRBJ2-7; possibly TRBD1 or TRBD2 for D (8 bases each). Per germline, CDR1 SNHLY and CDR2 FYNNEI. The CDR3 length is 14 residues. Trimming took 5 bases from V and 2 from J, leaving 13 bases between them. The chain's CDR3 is CASSTGGLAYEQYF. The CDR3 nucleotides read TGTGCCAGCAGTACAGGGGGACTAGCCTACGAGCAGTACTTC.

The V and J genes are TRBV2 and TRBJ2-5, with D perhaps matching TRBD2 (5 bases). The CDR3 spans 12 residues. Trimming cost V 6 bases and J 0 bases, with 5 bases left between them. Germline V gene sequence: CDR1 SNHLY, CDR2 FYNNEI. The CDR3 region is CASRGDQETQYF. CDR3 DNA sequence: TGTGCCAGCAGGGGAGACCAAGAGACCCAGTACTTC.

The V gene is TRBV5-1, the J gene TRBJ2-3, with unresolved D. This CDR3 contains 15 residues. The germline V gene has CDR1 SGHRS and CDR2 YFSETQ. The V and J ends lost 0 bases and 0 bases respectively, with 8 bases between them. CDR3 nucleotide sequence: TGCGCCAGCAGCTTGGGGACGGACAGCACAGATACGCAGTATTTT. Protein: CASSLGTDSTDTQYF.

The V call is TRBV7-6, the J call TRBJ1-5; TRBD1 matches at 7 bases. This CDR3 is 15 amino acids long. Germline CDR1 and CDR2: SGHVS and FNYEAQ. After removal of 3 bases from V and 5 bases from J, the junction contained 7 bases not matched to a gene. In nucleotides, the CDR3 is TGTGCCAGCAGCTTGGGACAGCATAGAGATCAGCCCCAGCATTTT. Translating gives CASSLGQHRDQPQHF.

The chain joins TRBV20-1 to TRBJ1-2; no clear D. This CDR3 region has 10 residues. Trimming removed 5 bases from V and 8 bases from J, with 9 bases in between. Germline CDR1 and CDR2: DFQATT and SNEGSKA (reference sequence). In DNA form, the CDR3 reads TGCAGTGCTCACCGGGCCGGCTACACCTTC. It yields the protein CSAHRAGYTF.

In nucleotides, the CDR3 is TGTGCCAGCAGACAGGGTCAAAACACTGAAGCTTTCTTT. Amino acids: CASRQGQNTEAFF. The rearrangement links TRBV7-3 to TRBJ1-1; the D gene is possibly TRBD1 (6 bases). Deletions cut 6 bases from V and 2 bases from J, with 10 bases between. The CDR3 contains 13 residues. Germline V gene data show CDR1 as SGHTA and CDR2 as FQGTGA.

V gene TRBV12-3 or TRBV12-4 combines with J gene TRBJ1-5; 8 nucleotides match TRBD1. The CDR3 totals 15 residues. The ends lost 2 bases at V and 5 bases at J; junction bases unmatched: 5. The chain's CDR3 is CASSLNQGAHQPQHF. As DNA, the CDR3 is TGTGCCAGCAGTTTAAATCAGGGGGCGCATCAGCCCCAGCATTTT.

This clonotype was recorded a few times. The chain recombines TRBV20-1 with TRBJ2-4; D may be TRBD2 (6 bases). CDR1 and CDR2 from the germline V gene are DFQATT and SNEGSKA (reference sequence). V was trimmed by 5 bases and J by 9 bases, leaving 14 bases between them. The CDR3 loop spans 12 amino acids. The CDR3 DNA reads TGCAGTGCTCGGACGGACGGGGGCATTCAGTACTTC. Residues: CSARTDGGIQYF.

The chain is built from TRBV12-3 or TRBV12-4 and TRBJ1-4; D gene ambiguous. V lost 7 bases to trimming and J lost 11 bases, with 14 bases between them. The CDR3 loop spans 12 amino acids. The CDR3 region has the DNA TGTGCCAGCACTATAACGGGAGGGAAACTGTTTTTT. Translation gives CASTITGGKLFF.

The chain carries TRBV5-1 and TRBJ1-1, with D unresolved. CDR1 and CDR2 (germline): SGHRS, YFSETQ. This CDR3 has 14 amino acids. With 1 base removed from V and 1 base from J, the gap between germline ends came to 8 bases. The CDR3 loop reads CASSLSTGNTEAFF. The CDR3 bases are TGCGCCAGCAGCTTGTCTACTGGGAACACTGAAGCTTTCTTT.

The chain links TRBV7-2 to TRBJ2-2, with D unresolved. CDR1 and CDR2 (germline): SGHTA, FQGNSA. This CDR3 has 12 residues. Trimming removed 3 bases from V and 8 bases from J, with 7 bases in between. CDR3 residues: CASSFHGGELFF. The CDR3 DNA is TGTGCCAGCAGCTTCCATGGTGGGGAGCTGTTTTTT.

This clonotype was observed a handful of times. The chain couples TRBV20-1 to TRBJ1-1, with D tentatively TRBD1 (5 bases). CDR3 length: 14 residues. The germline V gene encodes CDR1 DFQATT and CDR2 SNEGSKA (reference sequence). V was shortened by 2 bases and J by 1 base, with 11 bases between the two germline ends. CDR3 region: CSARFGASNTEAFF. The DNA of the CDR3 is TGCAGTGCTAGATTTGGGGCGTCGAACACTGAAGCTTTCTTT.

In nucleotides, the CDR3 is TGTGCCAGCAGCTTAAGGGTACTAGCTAACACCGGGGAGCTGTTTTTT. It is translated as CASSLRVLANTGELFF. This chain links TRBV11-2 with TRBJ2-2; D might be TRBD2 (6 bases). Trimming shortened V by 2 bases and J by 2 bases, and 12 bases separated the two germline ends. The CDR3 covers 16 residues. CDR1 and CDR2 from the germline V gene are SGHAT and FQNNGV.

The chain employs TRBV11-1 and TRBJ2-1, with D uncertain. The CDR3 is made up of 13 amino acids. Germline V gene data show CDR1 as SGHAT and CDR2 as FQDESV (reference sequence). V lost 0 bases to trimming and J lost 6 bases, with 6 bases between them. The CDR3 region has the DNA TGTGCCAGCAGCTTAGCCCCCTTCAATGAGCAGTTCTTC. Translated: CASSLAPFNEQFF.

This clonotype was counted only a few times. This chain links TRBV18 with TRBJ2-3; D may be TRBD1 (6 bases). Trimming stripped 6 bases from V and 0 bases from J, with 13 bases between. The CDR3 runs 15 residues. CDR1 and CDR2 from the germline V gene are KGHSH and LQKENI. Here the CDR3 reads CASSQGGSSTDTQYF. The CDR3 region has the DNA TGTGCCAGCTCCCAAGGGGGTTCTAGCACAGATACGCAGTATTTT.

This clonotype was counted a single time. This CDR3 reads CASSQDLDRGGGYTF. In DNA, the CDR3 is TGCGCCAGCAGCCAAGATCTGGACAGGGGTGGTGGCTACACCTTC. The chain links TRBV4-1 to TRBJ1-2; 9 nucleotides line up with TRBD1. The trim removed 0 bases at V and 7 bases at J, leaving 6 bases unmatched. Looked up from germline, CDR1 is MGHRA and CDR2 is YSYEKL. This CDR3 spans 15 amino acids.

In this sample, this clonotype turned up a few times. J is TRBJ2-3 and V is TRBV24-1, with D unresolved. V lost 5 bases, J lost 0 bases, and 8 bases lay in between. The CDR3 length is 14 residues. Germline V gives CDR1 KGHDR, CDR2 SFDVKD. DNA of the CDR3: TGTGCCACCAGTGCAGGACGGAGCACAGATACGCAGTATTTT. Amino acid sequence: CATSAGRSTDTQYF.